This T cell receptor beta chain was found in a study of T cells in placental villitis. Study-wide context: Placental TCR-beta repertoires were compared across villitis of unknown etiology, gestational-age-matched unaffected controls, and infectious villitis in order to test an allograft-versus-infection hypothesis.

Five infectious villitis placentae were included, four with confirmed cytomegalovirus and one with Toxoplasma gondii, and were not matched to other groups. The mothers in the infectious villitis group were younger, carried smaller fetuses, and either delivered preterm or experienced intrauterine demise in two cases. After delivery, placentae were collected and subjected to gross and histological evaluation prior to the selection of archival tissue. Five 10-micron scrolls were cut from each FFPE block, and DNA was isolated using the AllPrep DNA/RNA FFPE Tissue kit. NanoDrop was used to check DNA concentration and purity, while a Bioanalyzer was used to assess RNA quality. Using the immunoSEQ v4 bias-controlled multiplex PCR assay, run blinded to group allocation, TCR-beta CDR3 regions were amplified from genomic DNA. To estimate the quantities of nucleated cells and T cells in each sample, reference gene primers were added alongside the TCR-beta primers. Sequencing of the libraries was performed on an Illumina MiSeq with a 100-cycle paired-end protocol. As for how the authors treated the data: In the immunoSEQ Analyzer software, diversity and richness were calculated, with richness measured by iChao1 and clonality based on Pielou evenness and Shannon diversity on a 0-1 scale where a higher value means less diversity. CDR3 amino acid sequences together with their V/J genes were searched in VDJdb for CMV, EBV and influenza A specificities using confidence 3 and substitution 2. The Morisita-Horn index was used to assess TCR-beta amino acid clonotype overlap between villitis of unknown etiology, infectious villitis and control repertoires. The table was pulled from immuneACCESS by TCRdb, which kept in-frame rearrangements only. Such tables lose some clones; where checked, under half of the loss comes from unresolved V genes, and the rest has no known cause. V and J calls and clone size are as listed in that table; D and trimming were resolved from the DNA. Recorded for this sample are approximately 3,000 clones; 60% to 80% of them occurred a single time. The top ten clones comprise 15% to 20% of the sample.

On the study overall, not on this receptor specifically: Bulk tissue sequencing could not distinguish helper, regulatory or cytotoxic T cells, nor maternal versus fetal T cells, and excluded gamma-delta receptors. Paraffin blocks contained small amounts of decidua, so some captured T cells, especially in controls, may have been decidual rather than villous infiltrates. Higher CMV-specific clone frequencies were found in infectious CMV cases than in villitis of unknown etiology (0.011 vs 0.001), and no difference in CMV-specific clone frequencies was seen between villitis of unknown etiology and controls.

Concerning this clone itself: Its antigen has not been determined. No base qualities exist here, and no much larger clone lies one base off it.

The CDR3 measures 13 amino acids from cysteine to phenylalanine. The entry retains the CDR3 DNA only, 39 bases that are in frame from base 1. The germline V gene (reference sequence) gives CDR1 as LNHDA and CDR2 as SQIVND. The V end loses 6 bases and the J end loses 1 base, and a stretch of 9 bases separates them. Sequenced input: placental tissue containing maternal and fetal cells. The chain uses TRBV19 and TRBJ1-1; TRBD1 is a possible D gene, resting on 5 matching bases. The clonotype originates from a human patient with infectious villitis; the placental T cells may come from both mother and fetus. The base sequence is TGTGCCAGTAGGACTCAGGGGAACACTGAAGCTTTCTTT. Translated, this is CASRTQGNTEAFF. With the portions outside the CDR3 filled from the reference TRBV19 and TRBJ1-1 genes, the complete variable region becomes DGGITQSPKYLFRKEGQNVTLSCEQNLNHDAMYWYRQDPGQGLRLIYYSQIVNDFQKGDIAEGYSVSREKKESFPLTVTSAQKNPTAFYLCASRTQGNTEAFFGQGTRLTVV.